The 19 T cell receptor beta chains presented below share a single source sample, sequenced in a study of blood T cell repertoires in COVID-19. Clones were read by immunoSEQ multiplex PCR, and TCRdb kept only the in-frame ones, dropping some. The table records about 87,000 clones, approximately 75% of them present only once. The sequenced sample consisted of peripheral blood. The receptors shown here come from a woman aged 45-59 years with acute or convalescent COVID-19.

V gene TRBV27 combines with J gene TRBJ1-6; D may be TRBD1 (6 bases). The V gene lost 6 bases and the J gene lost 7 bases, with 25 bases spanning the gap. The CDR3 totals 18 residues. Germline CDR1 and CDR2: MNHEY and SMNVEV (reference sequence). This CDR3 reads CASRSRIRGGLRNSPLHF. The CDR3 DNA reads TGTGCCAGCAGATCCCGGATAAGGGGGGGGCTGAGGAATTCACCCCTCCACTTT.

The chain combines TRBV7-8 with TRBJ1-1; the D is unclear. The V gene lost 5 bases and the J gene lost 4 bases, with 20 bases spanning the gap. The CDR3 has 16 amino acids. Germline CDR1 reads SGHVS; CDR2 reads FQNEAQ. CDR3 amino acids: CASSVVARGSSTEAFF. The DNA for the CDR3 is TGTGCCAGCAGCGTCGTGGCTCGGGGATCCAGCACTGAAGCTTTCTTT.

CDR3 coding DNA: TGTGCCAGTAGTATATCAGGGGGAACAGGGGCCAACGTCCTGACTTTC. Protein sequence: CASSISGGTGANVLTF. This sequence joins TRBV19 and TRBJ2-6; TRBD1 agrees at 7 bases. Germline values: CDR1 LNHDA, CDR2 SQIVND (reference sequence). V lost 2 bases to trimming and J lost 4 bases; unmatched junction nucleotides: 5. This CDR3 spans 16 amino acids.

This clone was detected only a few times. The chain is built from TRBV28 and TRBJ1-5; 7 bases are a match to TRBD1. Germline CDR1 and CDR2: MDHEN and SYDVKM. Unmatched junction bases numbered 15, after V lost 4 bases and J lost 9 bases. There are 16 residues in the CDR3. For the CDR3, the DNA is TGTGCCAGCAGTTCCCGCCTCGGGACAGCCGGGGGGCCCCAGCATTTT. The encoded protein is CASSSRLGTAGGPQHF.

This clone was counted between two and nine times. The gene calls are TRBV5-6 and TRBJ2-7; weak D call: TRBD1 (5 bases). Trimming took off 5 bases at V and 6 bases at J, with 12 bases between the two ends. Germline CDR1 reads SGHDT; CDR2 reads YYEEEE. The CDR3 length is 12 residues. This chain's CDR3 is CASRPRVGEQYF. CDR3 DNA: TGTGCCAGCAGACCCAGGGTAGGCGAGCAGTACTTC.

The gene calls are TRBV4-3 and TRBJ2-1, with a tentative D call TRBD2 (6 bases). This CDR3 spans 13 amino acids. CDR1 and CDR2 (germline): LGHNA, YSLEER. With 4 bases removed from V and 4 bases from J, the gap between germline ends came to 8 bases. The CDR3, as DNA: TGCGCCAGCAGCCGGGACTCGTACAATGAGCAGTTCTTC. Protein: CASSRDSYNEQFF.

CDR3 region: CASTPGLAGGSAGETQYF. The CDR3 bases are TGTGCCAGCACCCCGGGACTAGCGGGGGGATCAGCGGGAGAGACCCAGTACTTC. The V call is TRBV27, the J call TRBJ2-5, with 15 nucleotides matching TRBD2. After removal of 7 bases from V and 4 bases from J, the junction contained 13 bases not matched to a gene. CDR3 length equals 18 residues. CDR1 and CDR2 (germline): MNHEY, SMNVEV (reference sequence).

For this clone: Distinct nucleotide sequences in the sample also encode this CDR3. The chain carries TRBV3-1 (or the pseudogene TRBV3-2) and TRBJ2-2; maybe TRBD2 (5 bases). The CDR3 runs to 17 residues. V was cut by 0 bases and J by 4 bases, with 15 bases left in between. Germline V gene sequence: CDR1 LGHDT, CDR2 YNNKEL (reference sequence). The CDR3 reads CASSQDRWELGTGELFF. DNA of the CDR3: TGTGCCAGCAGCCAAGATCGGTGGGAGCTGGGCACCGGGGAGCTGTTTTTT.

This chain connects TRBV21-1 to TRBJ2-7; TRBD2 is taken as the D call from the table, unchecked against the DNA. TRBV21-1 is described as a pseudogene. The CDR3 contains 14 residues. CDR3 protein: CASSNPRNHWEQYF. DNA for the CDR3: TGTGCCAGCAGCAACCCGCGGAACCACTGGGAGCAGTACTTC.

CDR3 region: CASSPLAGGTDTQYF. CDR3 nucleotide sequence: TGTGCCAGCAGCCCCTTAGCGGGGGGCACAGATACGCAGTATTTT. The chain joins TRBV3-1 (or the pseudogene TRBV3-2) to TRBJ2-3, with 9 nucleotides matching TRBD2. CDR1 LGHDT and CDR2 YNNKEL come from the germline V gene (reference sequence). The CDR3 sequence is 15 residues long. With V trimmed by 4 bases and J by 1 base, 3 bases remained unmatched.

The chain recombines TRBV5-4 with TRBJ1-1; no definite D call. This CDR3 contains 13 residues. CDR1 is SGHNT and CDR2 is YYREEE in the germline V gene (reference sequence). V lost 0 bases, J lost 7 bases, and 10 bases lay in between. CDR3 coding DNA: TGTGCCAGCAGCTTGGAAGAGGGCCGTGAAGCTTTCTTT. Amino acid sequence: CASSLEEGREAFF.

The chain links TRBV6-5 to TRBJ2-1, with D unresolved. Trimming took off 8 bases at V and 6 bases at J, with 14 bases between the two ends. Germline CDR1 is MNHEY and CDR2 is SVGAGI. CDR3 length equals 13 residues. The CDR3 nucleotides read TGTGCCAGCTTCGAGGCACTGGGCAATGAGCAGTTCTTC. Protein: CASFEALGNEQFF.

The chain uses TRBV6-1 and TRBJ1-2; D not resolved. V lost 2 bases, J lost 6 bases, and 10 bases lay in between. The germline gives CDR1 MNHNS, CDR2 SASEGT. CDR3 length: 13 residues. The DNA for the CDR3 is TGTGCCAGCAGTGAAAGAGGCTTGAATGGCTACACCTTC. Translation gives CASSERGLNGYTF.

V gene TRBV19 combines with J gene TRBJ1-1, with D tentatively TRBD1 (6 bases). CDR1 and CDR2 from the germline V gene are LNHDA and SQIVND (reference sequence). With 4 bases removed from V and 4 bases from J, the gap between germline ends came to 13 bases. The CDR3 is 14 residues long. CDR3 bases: TGTGCCAGTAGTACAAACAGGGAATCCACTGAAGCTTTCTTT. Translated: CASSTNRESTEAFF.

The rearrangement joins TRBV27 to TRBJ2-7; 9 positions agree with TRBD1. The V gene end was trimmed by 5 bases and the J gene end by 3 bases; junction bases not matched to a gene: 8. This CDR3 is 15 amino acids long. From germline, CDR1 is MNHEY and CDR2 SMNVEV (reference sequence). The CDR3 reads CASSPWTGVGYEQYF. CDR3 DNA: TGTGCCAGCAGTCCGTGGACAGGGGTGGGCTACGAGCAGTACTTC.

The rearrangement joins TRBV2 to TRBJ1-1, with D unclear. The CDR3 is 14 residues long. Per the germline V gene, CDR1 is SNHLY and CDR2 is FYNNEI. The V end lost 5 bases, the J end lost 3 bases, and 13 bases lay between the germline ends. CDR3 coding DNA: TGTGCCAGCAGTCCCGGGGTGGGGTACACTGAAGCTTTCTTT. Residues: CASSPGVGYTEAFF.

This chain links TRBV5-6 with TRBJ1-5; D is possibly TRBD1 (6 bases). This CDR3 comprises 16 residues. The V gene's germline CDR1 is SGHDT and CDR2 YYEEEE. Trimming removed 4 bases at V and 6 bases at J, with 20 bases between. The CDR3 spells CASSKEGRGQVQPQHF. As DNA, the CDR3 is TGTGCCAGCAGCAAGGAAGGGCGGGGGCAAGTTCAGCCCCAGCATTTT.

The CDR3 spells CASSLPTGGTGPSTDTQYF. The CDR3 coding sequence is TGTGCCAGCAGTTTACCAACAGGGGGGACCGGTCCTAGCACAGATACGCAGTATTTT. The rearrangement joins TRBV28 to TRBJ2-3; the match to TRBD1 covers 8 bases. The CDR3 consists of 19 residues. V lost 2 bases, J lost 0 bases, and 13 bases stayed unmatched. Per germline, CDR1 MDHEN and CDR2 SYDVKM.

This clone appeared a few times. The V gene is TRBV9, the J gene TRBJ1-5; TRBD1 agrees at 8 bases. This CDR3 region has 15 residues. V lost 1 base and J lost 9; bases outside the gene matches: 9. CDR1 and CDR2 from the germline V gene are SGDLS and YYNGEE. This CDR3 reads CASSVTDRGESPQHF. The CDR3 coding sequence is TGTGCCAGCAGCGTAACCGACAGGGGAGAATCGCCCCAGCATTTT.